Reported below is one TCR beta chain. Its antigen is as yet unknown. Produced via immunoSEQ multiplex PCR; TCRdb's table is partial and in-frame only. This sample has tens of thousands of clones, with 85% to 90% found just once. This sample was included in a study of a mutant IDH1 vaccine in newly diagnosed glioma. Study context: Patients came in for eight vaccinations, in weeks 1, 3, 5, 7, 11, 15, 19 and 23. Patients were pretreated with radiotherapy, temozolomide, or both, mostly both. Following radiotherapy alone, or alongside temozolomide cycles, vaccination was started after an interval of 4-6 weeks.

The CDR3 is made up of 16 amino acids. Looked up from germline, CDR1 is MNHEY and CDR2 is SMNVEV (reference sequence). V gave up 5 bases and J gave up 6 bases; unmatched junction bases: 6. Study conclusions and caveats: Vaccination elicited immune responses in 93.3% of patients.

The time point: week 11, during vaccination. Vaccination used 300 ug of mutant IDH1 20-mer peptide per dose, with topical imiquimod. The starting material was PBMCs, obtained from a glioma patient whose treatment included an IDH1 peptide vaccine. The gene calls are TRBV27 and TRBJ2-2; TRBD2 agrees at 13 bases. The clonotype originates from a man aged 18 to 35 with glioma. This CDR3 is CASSPRTSGSPGELFF. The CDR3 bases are TGTGCCAGCAGTCCCCGGACTAGCGGGAGTCCCGGGGAGCTGTTTTTT.